A single sample gave rise to the 12 T cell receptor beta chains below, sequenced in a study of cytomegalovirus exposure and HLA in healthy donors. The PCR was carried out with 60 Vbeta primers and 13 Jbeta primers. Clones were read by immunoSEQ multiplex PCR, and TCRdb kept only the in-frame ones, dropping some. This table has some 150,000 clones, more than 70% appearing once. Sequenced material: PBMCs. The source is a woman aged 40-49 years in good health and CMV-seropositive.

This clone appeared a single time. The CDR3 is CASSFRERGEQFF. In DNA form, the CDR3 reads TGTGCCAGCAGTTTCCGGGAGAGGGGTGAGCAGTTCTTC. The V gene is TRBV27, the J gene TRBJ2-1; a possible D gene is TRBD2 (6 bases). The germline V and J ends were trimmed by 3 bases and 9 bases, with 12 bases remaining between them. The CDR3 contains 13 residues. The germline V gene encodes CDR1 MNHEY and CDR2 SMNVEV (reference sequence).

The chain is built from TRBV5-4 and TRBJ1-5; a weak D match, TRBD1 (5 bases). The CDR3 runs 15 residues. Germline V CDR1 and CDR2: SGHNT, YYREEE (reference sequence). Trimming shortened V by 1 base and J by 5 bases, and 13 bases separated the two germline ends. This CDR3 reads CASSLSAGPDQPQHF. The CDR3 DNA sequence: TGTGCCAGCAGCTTGTCGGCAGGGCCAGATCAGCCCCAGCATTTT.

V is TRBV11-2 and J is TRBJ2-7; 7 bases map to TRBD2. In germline, CDR1 is SGHAT, CDR2 FQNNGV. The CDR3 is 14 amino acids. Trimming took 1 base from V and 3 from J; bases not matched to a gene: 3. The CDR3 loop is CASSLGREDYEQYF. The CDR3 DNA sequence: TGTGCCAGCAGCTTAGGCCGGGAGGACTACGAGCAGTACTTC.

The genes are TRBV13 and TRBJ2-5, with D possibly matching TRBD1 (6 bases). Trimming pared 1 base from V and 11 bases from J, leaving 17 bases between. CDR3 length equals 14 residues. Germline V CDR1 and CDR2: PRHDT, FYEKMQ (reference sequence). The CDR3: CASSLEGPRGEQYF. CDR3 sequence (DNA): TGTGCCAGCAGCTTAGAAGGGCCCAGGGGAGAGCAGTACTTC.

The chain is built from TRBV27 and TRBJ2-4; 7 bases match TRBD2. Unmatched junction bases numbered 24, after V lost 6 bases and J lost 7 bases. CDR1 is MNHEY, CDR2 SMNVEV, per germline (reference sequence). This CDR3 has 19 amino acids. CDR3 DNA sequence: TGTGCCAGCAGCTACACCCCACCGCGGGGGATCCTTACGCGGAACATTCAGTACTTC. Encoded protein: CASSYTPPRGILTRNIQYF.

V and J are TRBV29-1 and TRBJ2-5; 8 bases map to TRBD1. TRBJ2-7 explains the end of the DNA better; the J call may be wrong. The CDR3 spans 13 residues. CDR1 SQVTM and CDR2 ANQGSEA come from the germline V gene. As DNA, the CDR3 is TGCAGCGTTGAGGGGACAGGAGCCTACGAGCAGTACTTC. Translation gives CSVEGTGAYEQYF.

V and J are TRBV27 and TRBJ2-1, with TRBD2 matching 9 bases. V lost 8 bases to trimming and J lost 4 bases; unmatched junction nucleotides: 15. CDR1 is MNHEY, CDR2 SMNVEV, per germline (reference sequence). The CDR3 extends over 17 amino acids. The CDR3 nucleotides read TGTGCCAGCGGATACCCATTATTTAGCGGGGGTTACAATGAGCAGTTCTTC. It translates to CASGYPLFSGGYNEQFF.

V is TRBV5-1 and J is TRBJ1-5, with D unclear. The length of the CDR3 is 15 residues. Germline lookup yields CDR1 SGHRS and CDR2 YFSETQ. V lost 5 bases and J lost 0, with 12 bases in between. The CDR3 region has the DNA TGCGCCAGCAGACCTACAGTGAATAGCAATCAGCCCCAGCATTTT. Translated, it gives CASRPTVNSNQPQHF.

V and J are TRBV5-6 and TRBJ1-1, with 9 bases fitting TRBD1. Germline V gives CDR1 SGHDT, CDR2 YYEEEE. This CDR3 region has 15 residues. After removal of 5 bases from V and 3 bases from J, the junction contained 8 bases not matched to a gene. The CDR3 DNA reads TGTGCCAGCAGTCGGGACAGGGAGGAGGACACTGAAGCTTTCTTT. Protein: CASSRDREEDTEAFF.

This clone has just a few counts. The chain employs TRBV27 and TRBJ2-7; 7 positions agree with TRBD2. The V gene's germline CDR1 is MNHEY and CDR2 SMNVEV (reference sequence). The CDR3 length is 15 residues. V lost 6 bases to trimming and J lost 3 bases; unmatched junction nucleotides: 11. The CDR3 spells CASSEYGRLNYEQYF. Written as DNA, the CDR3 is TGTGCCAGCAGCGAGTACGGGAGGCTGAACTACGAGCAGTACTTC.

The rearrangement joins TRBV9 to TRBJ2-3; D unresolved. Germline CDR1 SGDLS, CDR2 YYNGEE. V gave up 3 bases and J gave up 4 bases, with 12 bases separating them. The CDR3 extends over 14 amino acids. CDR3 region: CASSESLVADTQYF. As DNA, the CDR3 is TGTGCCAGCAGCGAGTCCTTGGTAGCAGATACGCAGTATTTT.

The V gene is TRBV25-1, the J gene TRBJ2-1; 8 bases are a match to TRBD2. The trim removed 5 bases at V and 4 bases at J, leaving 10 bases unmatched. CDR3 size: 16 residues. The germline gives CDR1 MGHDK, CDR2 SYGVNS. CDR3 DNA sequence: TGTGCCAGCAGTAGAGTAGCGGGAAGCCAATACAATGAGCAGTTCTTC. Translating it yields CASSRVAGSQYNEQFF.